The source of this T cell receptor beta chain is a study of T cell repertoires in cytomegalovirus infection (dated by TCRdb to the late 2010s). For context, the study as a whole: Donor HLA type was relevant to the analysis, as public TCR beta signatures indicated carriage of CMV infection together with the matching HLA type.

Results and caveats for the whole study, not just this receptor: The ex vivo response was dominated by HLA-C-restricted CMV-specific TCR beta clonotypes, which also provided the single most frequent clonotype in two of eight donors. Cumulative frequency of public TCR beta family members discriminated carriers of CMV infection plus the relevant HLA type in this cohort and an independent 352-donor cohort.

Data came from an Illumina HiSeq 1500. The public sequencing data were trimmed at Q25 with fastp and processed into clonotypes with MiXCR by TCRdb, which kept only in-frame beta chains. For every CDR3 protein sequence, its rows merge into one entry that carries the most common genes and DNA. This sample holds some 350,000 distinct CDR3 sequences; 15% to 20% were observed only once. Of the sample, around 8.6% falls within the top ten clones. This clonotype was recorded at least ten times. Its antigen remains undetermined. No base qualities exist here, and no much larger clone lies one base off it. What was sequenced was PBMCs. The TCR sequence derives from a human donor in good health (CMV status not recorded). Some clones in this sample may be carry-over from other donors' samples.

The DNA is as follows: TGTGCCAGCAGCTTCCGGCTAGCGGGGGGGACAGATACGCAGTATTTT. It specifies CASSFRLAGGTDTQYF. The chain was built from TRBV7-2 and TRBJ2-3, with 12 bases in between that match TRBD2. Counted from cysteine to phenylalanine, this CDR3 has 16 amino acids. The only DNA kept is the CDR3, 48 bases in frame from the first base. For this chain, trimming is 3 bases at the V end and 3 bases at the J end, and the number of junction bases without a gene match is 4. According to the germline V gene, CDR1 reads SGHTA and CDR2 reads FQGNSA. This CDR3, with the reference TRBV7-2 and TRBJ2-3 proteins standing in past its ends, gives the full variable domain GAGVSQSPSNKVTEKGKDVELRCDPISGHTALYWYRQSLGQGLEFLIYFQGNSAPDKSGLPSDRFSAERTGGSVSTLTIQRTQQEDSAVYLCASSFRLAGGTDTQYFGPGTRLTVL.